This T cell receptor (beta chain) was sequenced during a study of patients with pleural tuberculosis (dated by TCRdb to the mid-2010s). TCRdb names Illumina Genome Analyzer IIx as the instrument used. The public sequencing data were trimmed at Q25 with fastp and processed into clonotypes with MiXCR by TCRdb, which kept only in-frame beta chains. Every CDR3 protein is listed once, alongside the most common genes and DNA of its rows. The sample profile shows around 50,000 distinct CDR3 sequences; less than 9.5% of them were found once. The top ten constitute around 15% of the sample. CDR1 and CDR2, looked up from the germline V gene, are MDHEN and SYDVKM. Trimming accounts for 7 bases at V and 7 bases at J, while the number of junction bases matched to no gene is 9. From cysteine to phenylalanine, the CDR3 is 14 amino acids long. Solely the CDR3 DNA is kept, with 42 bases framed from the first base.

This clonotype has a count of ten or more. Its cognate antigen has yet to be identified. The sample holds no much larger clone one base away, and base qualities are not on file. The chain couples TRBV28 to TRBJ1-5, with 8 central nucleotides matching TRBD1. The receptor was derived from a human donor with pleural tuberculosis. The CDR3 here reads CASINSDREQPQHF. The nucleotide sequence is given as TGTGCCAGCATCAACTCGGACAGGGAGCAGCCCCAGCATTTT.